The TCR beta chain under discussion was sequenced for a study of beta chain features in type 1 diabetes. Study findings and constraints: Compared to healthy donors, patients appeared to have naive, central memory and Treg TCRB repertoires that were more alike. Sequencing of cDNA might inflate the share of cells that strongly express TCR.

Expressed TCRB transcripts were sequenced because the isolated RNA had all been reverse transcribed beforehand. Regulatory, naive and central memory T cell samples averaged approximately 3.8 million reads. Sequenced by immunoSEQ multiplex PCR; TCRdb stores in-frame clones only, minus some. The profile covers 300,000 to 450,000 clones, with roughly 13% appearing a single time and around 0.02% taken by the ten largest. With respect to this clone: Antigen: not known.

A sort by CD45RO/CCR7/CD25/CD127/CD95/CD27 yielded CD4+ naive, central memory, regulatory and stem cell-like memory cells. Trimming removed 8 bases from V and 0 bases from J, with 17 bases in between. CDR3 length: 17 residues. V is TRBV23-1 and J is TRBJ2-6; tentative D call: TRBD1 (5 bases). TRBV23-1 belongs to the ORF category, with a function that is uncertain. The sample was naive CD4+ T cells from blood. The clonotype was recovered from a young man in good health. CDR3 nucleotide sequence: TGCGCCAGCGCAGTTGAGGCAGGGCACTCTGGGGCCAACGTCCTGACTTTC. Translated, it gives CASAVEAGHSGANVLTF.